The 32 T cell receptor beta chains given below trace back to one sample, sequenced in a study of T-cell reconstitution after alpha-beta-depleted transplantation in children (dated by TCRdb to 2016 to 2017). In the paper's terms, the treatment or condition label means: allogeneic hematopoietic cell transplantation with graft depleted of TCRalphabeta T cells and CD19 B cells. Libraries were built with PCR. TCRdb lists the instrument as Illumina HiSeq 2500. TCR library preparation used molecular barcoding, with unique molecular identifiers applied to normalize quantification of the TCRbeta repertoire. TCRdb passed the public sequencing reads through fastp at Q25 and MiXCR, retaining productive beta sequences. Rows are unified per CDR3 protein, each entry keeping the most common DNA and genes. This sample comprises 90,000 to 130,000 distinct CDR3 sequences, about 6.4% of them detected only once. Approximately 25% of the sample rests with the top ten.

The sample here was PBMCs, mostly from graft donor cells, taken 360 days after TCRalphabeta/CD19-depleted stem cell transplant. All receptors derive from a male patient between 2 and 15 years old who had a stem cell transplant for acute lymphoblastic leukemia, so the T cells may come from the graft donor.

This clonotype was found many times. V usage is TRBV28 and J usage is TRBJ2-1; no clear D gene. V shed 3 bases and J shed 7 bases, with 4 bases lying between them. This CDR3 is built from 11 residues. Germline values: CDR1 MDHEN, CDR2 SYDVKM. The CDR3: CASSFPNEQFF. The CDR3 DNA follows: TGTGCCAGCAGTTTCCCGAATGAGCAGTTCTTC. The full variable domain, with the rest looked up from reference TRBV28 and TRBJ2-1, is DVKVTQSSRYLVKRTGEKVFLECVQDMDHENMFWYRQDPGLGLRLIYFSYDVKMKEKGDIPEGYSVSREKKERFSLILESASTNQTSMYLCASSFPNEQFFGPGTRLTVL.

This clonotype was found a few times. The J gene is TRBJ2-5, the V gene TRBV7-3; 11 bases line up with TRBD2. CDR3 size: 16 residues. J was trimmed by 5 bases and V by 2 bases; bases with no gene match: 7. CDR1 is SGHTA and CDR2 is FQGTGA in the germline V gene. The CDR3 sequence is CASSLEVAGGRETQYF. The CDR3 nucleotides read TGTGCCAGCAGCTTAGAAGTAGCGGGAGGGCGTGAGACCCAGTACTTC.

This clonotype was counted only a few times. The V and J genes are TRBV7-9 and TRBJ2-7, with D hard to call. The V gene's germline CDR1 is SEHNR and CDR2 FQNEAQ (reference sequence). V shed 5 bases and J shed 4 bases, with 21 bases lying between them. The CDR3 has 16 residues. CDR3 in DNA: TGTGCCAGCAGCCGGGCGGCGCAACCCTTGCGGTACGAGCAGTACTTC. Its protein is CASSRAAQPLRYEQYF.

This clonotype showed up just a few times. The genes are TRBV2 and TRBJ2-7, with D possibly being TRBD1 (6 bases). The CDR3 is made up of 15 amino acids. Per germline, CDR1 SNHLY and CDR2 FYNNEI. Between the trimmed V and J ends, which lost 7 bases and 2 bases, there was a span of 18 bases. The CDR3 here is CASIGTLMVPYEQYF. The CDR3 region has the DNA TGTGCCAGCATCGGGACACTGATGGTCCCCTACGAGCAGTACTTC.

In this sample, this clonotype turned up many times. The chain employs TRBV9 and TRBJ2-2, with 7 bases that match TRBD1. The germline V gene encodes CDR1 SGDLS and CDR2 YYNGEE. The CDR3 runs to 14 residues. V lost 4 bases and J lost 4; bases outside the gene matches: 4. The CDR3 coding sequence is TGTGCCAGCAGCTTCAGGGGGACCACCGGGGAGCTGTTTTTT. Translation: CASSFRGTTGELFF.

The gene calls are TRBV3-1 and TRBJ1-1; D may be TRBD1 (6 bases). CDR3 length: 11 residues. With 4 bases removed from V and 7 bases from J, the gap between germline ends came to 7 bases. Germline values: CDR1 LGHDT, CDR2 YNNKEL (reference sequence). The DNA of the CDR3 is TGTGCCAGCAGCCTGGACAGTGAAGCTTTCTTT. Amino acids: CASSLDSEAFF.

This clonotype was counted a few times. The chain recombines TRBV11-2 with TRBJ1-2; unclear D gene. CDR1 and CDR2 from the germline V gene are SGHAT and FQNNGV. This CDR3 has 14 residues. V was cut by 1 base and J by 4 bases, with 10 bases left in between. The chain's CDR3 is CASSLVVWGYGYTF. The CDR3 nucleotides read TGTGCCAGCAGCTTAGTGGTGTGGGGCTATGGCTACACCTTC.

This clonotype was picked up many times. The chain carries TRBV7-3 and TRBJ2-3; the D call may be TRBD1 or TRBD2 (5 bases each). V dropped 0 bases and J dropped 6 bases, with 7 bases sitting between them. This CDR3 has 13 residues. Germline-derived CDR1 and CDR2 are SGHTA and FQGTGA. CDR3 nucleotide sequence: TGTGCCAGCAGCTTAACCGGGACCGATACGCAGTATTTT. This translates into CASSLTGTDTQYF.

On this clonotype: With a much larger clone just one base away, this may be a read error. V and J are TRBV28 and TRBJ2-7; D is unresolved. The V and J ends lost 2 bases and 0 bases respectively, with 14 bases between them. The CDR3 has 16 residues. Looked up from germline, CDR1 is MDHEN and CDR2 is SYDVKM. The CDR3 sequence is CASSLRWPRFSYEQYF. Written as DNA, the CDR3 is TGTGCCAGCAGTTTACGTTGGCCGAGGTTCTCCTACGAGCAGTACTTC. The complete variable domain, with remaining parts taken from reference TRBV28 and TRBJ2-7, reads DVKVTQSSRYLVKRTGEKVFLECVQDMDHENMFWYRQDPGLGLRLIYFSYDVKMKEKGDIPEGYSVSREKKERFSLILESASTNQTSMYLCASSLRWPRFSYEQYFGPGTRLTVT.

The sample holds many counts of this clonotype. The chain recombines TRBV14 with TRBJ2-4, with a weak D call TRBD1 (6 bases). Per the germline V gene, CDR1 is SGHDN and CDR2 is FVKESK. CDR3 length: 16 amino acids. Between the trimmed V and J ends, which lost 5 bases and 0 bases, there was a span of 14 bases. The CDR3 DNA follows: TGTGCCAGCAGCTATACAGGGCGTCGAGCCAAAAACATTCAGTACTTC. Its protein product is CASSYTGRRAKNIQYF.

This clonotype has ten or more counts. The V and J genes are TRBV5-1 and TRBJ1-1, with D possibly being TRBD1 (5 bases). There are 15 residues in the CDR3. Trimming removed 3 bases at V and 6 bases at J, with 18 bases between. CDR1 and CDR2 (germline): SGHRS, YFSETQ. In nucleotides, the CDR3 is TGCGCCAGCAGCTGGGACGGCAAGAAGGTCTCTGAAGCTTTCTTT. It encodes CASSWDGKKVSEAFF.

This clonotype was counted at least ten times. V usage is TRBV5-1 and J usage is TRBJ2-7; 10 positions match TRBD2. CDR1 SGHRS and CDR2 YFSETQ come from the germline V gene. Trimming removed 4 bases from V and 4 bases from J; junction bases left unmatched: 2. CDR3 size: 13 residues. CDR3 coding DNA: TGCGCCAGCAGCACGACTAGCGGGTACGAGCAGTACTTC. It codes for CASSTTSGYEQYF.

By share, this clonotype counts as large. V and J are TRBV3-1 and TRBJ2-7, with a weak D call TRBD2 (5 bases). Germline V gene lookup returns CDR1 LGHDT and CDR2 YNNKEL (reference sequence). The germline V and J ends were trimmed by 0 bases and 5 bases, with 14 bases remaining between them. This CDR3 spans 15 amino acids. This CDR3 reads CASSQDRRGYDEQYF. CDR3 DNA: TGTGCCAGCAGCCAAGATCGTCGGGGTTACGACGAGCAGTACTTC.

This clonotype was seen at least ten times. CDR3 DNA: TGTGCCACCAGTGATTCCATCGGGGGTTGGATTAGCCGATCCCGAGAGACCCAGTACTTC. It translates to CATSDSIGGWISRSRETQYF. The chain joins TRBV24-1 to TRBJ2-5, with D perhaps matching TRBD2 (6 bases). V shed 2 bases and J shed 4 bases, with 28 bases lying between them. The CDR3 is made up of 20 amino acids. The germline gives CDR1 KGHDR, CDR2 SFDVKD.

This clonotype was counted at least ten times. The V and J genes are TRBV7-2 and TRBJ2-2, with 10 bases lining up with TRBD2. V shed 6 bases and J 1 base; nucleotides not matched to a gene: 8. This CDR3 spans 17 amino acids. CDR1 and CDR2 (germline): SGHTA, FQGNSA. CDR3 protein: CASRVSLAGENTGELFF. DNA for the CDR3: TGTGCCAGCAGAGTTTCCCTAGCGGGAGAGAACACCGGGGAGCTGTTTTTT.

This clonotype was detected ten times or more. V is TRBV4-3 and J is TRBJ2-7; possibly TRBD2 for D (5 bases). V lost 0 bases and J lost 3, with 9 bases in between. The CDR3 consists of 14 residues. CDR1 is LGHNA, CDR2 YSLEER, per germline. The CDR3 region has the DNA TGCGCCAGCAGCCAAGATCGGCGGGTCTACGAGCAGTACTTC. This sequence encodes CASSQDRRVYEQYF.

This clonotype was picked up many times. The chain joins TRBV2 to TRBJ2-7; no definite D call. CDR3 length equals 13 residues. CDR1 is SNHLY, CDR2 FYNNEI, per germline. V gave up 10 bases and J gave up 7 bases, with 20 bases separating them. The CDR3 bases are TGTGCCACCTCTCCCGTGGGTCGCCTGGAGCAGTACTTC. Its protein is CATSPVGRLEQYF.

In its sample, this clonotype was seen a few times. The chain is built from TRBV11-2 and TRBJ2-7; 7 bases match TRBD2. The ends lost 0 bases at V and 2 bases at J; junction bases unmatched: 4. Germline V lookup: CDR1 SGHAT, CDR2 FQNNGV. This CDR3 has 15 amino acids. The DNA for the CDR3 is TGTGCCAGCAGCTTAGAGGTCAGCGGGGCCTACGAGCAGTACTTC. Translated: CASSLEVSGAYEQYF.

This clonotype was counted ten times or more. This CDR3 is CASSPRLAGGNIQYF. The CDR3, as DNA: TGTGCCAGCAGTCCCCGACTAGCTGGAGGGAACATTCAGTACTTC. The V gene is TRBV2, the J gene TRBJ2-4; the match to TRBD2 covers 7 bases. CDR1 is SNHLY and CDR2 is FYNNEI in the germline V gene. This CDR3 has 15 residues. With V trimmed by 5 bases and J by 7 bases, 11 bases remained unmatched.

This clonotype showed up many times. The J gene is TRBJ1-4, the V gene TRBV27; TRBD1 matches 8 bases. V shed 4 bases and J 8 bases; nucleotides not matched to a gene: 9. The CDR3 totals 15 residues. The germline CDR1 and CDR2 sequences are MNHEY and SMNVEV (reference sequence). The CDR3, as DNA: TGTGCCAGCAGTTCCCTGACAGGGGTAAAAGAAAAACTGTTTTTT. It translates to CASSSLTGVKEKLFF.

This chain joins TRBV6-1 and TRBJ1-6; D not certain. The CDR3 has 16 amino acids. Trimming removed 4 bases at V and 8 bases at J, with 18 bases between. Per the germline V gene, CDR1 is MNHNS and CDR2 is SASEGT. In nucleotides, the CDR3 is TGTGCCAGCAGTGGTCGCCAGGCTAAATCTCATTCACCCCTCCACTTT. It specifies CASSGRQAKSHSPLHF.

As to this clonotype: At one boundary the junction diverges from the germline segment, which might be a read error. The chain carries TRBV6-5 and TRBJ2-5; D is ambiguous. CDR3 size: 14 residues. Germline V gene sequence: CDR1 MNHEY, CDR2 SVGAGI. The CDR3 region has the DNA TGTGCCAGCTGTTACTCGAGGTTTCAAGAGACCCAGTACTTC. It translates to CASCYSRFQETQYF.

This clonotype was found many times. The chain is built from TRBV29-1 and TRBJ2-7, with D perhaps matching TRBD2 (6 bases). The V end lost 2 bases, the J end lost 2 bases, and 10 bases lay between the germline ends. CDR1 and CDR2 (germline): SQVTM, ANQGSEA. CDR3 length: 13 amino acids. CDR3 nucleotides: TGCAGCGTTGAACGGGGGACCCCCTACGAGCAGTACTTC. Protein sequence: CSVERGTPYEQYF.

In this sample, this clonotype turned up a few times. This chain's CDR3 is CAWNRDSRRSDYGYTF. CDR3 nucleotides: TGTGCCTGGAACCGGGACAGTAGGCGGTCCGACTATGGCTACACCTTC. This chain links TRBV30 with TRBJ1-2; 7 nucleotides line up with TRBD1. The germline V gene has CDR1 GTSNPN and CDR2 SVGIG (reference sequence). The CDR3 runs 16 residues. The V gene end was trimmed by 4 bases and the J gene end by 3 bases; junction bases not matched to a gene: 14. Supplemented by reference TRBV30 and TRBJ1-2, the full variable domain reads SQTIHQWPATLVQPVGSPLSLECTVEGTSNPNLYWYRQAAGRGLQLLFYSVGIGQISSEVPQNLSASRPQDRQFILSSKKLLLSDSGFYLCAWNRDSRRSDYGYTFGSGTRLTVV.

This clonotype was counted at least ten times. This sequence joins TRBV29-1 and TRBJ2-2; D remains unclear. V lost 5 bases and J 6 bases, leaving 10 bases between the germline ends. The germline V gene has CDR1 SQVTM and CDR2 ANQGSEA. This CDR3 region has 12 residues. The CDR3 is CSVLVPAGELFF. The CDR3 DNA is TGCAGCGTTCTAGTTCCGGCCGGGGAGCTGTTTTTT.

This clonotype showed up many times. This chain joins TRBV25-1 and TRBJ2-3; 7 nucleotides match TRBD2. CDR1 is MGHDK and CDR2 is SYGVNS in the germline V gene. V was pared by 1 base and J by 2 bases, with 6 bases of the junction left unmatched. The CDR3 totals 16 residues. In DNA, the CDR3 is TGTGCCAGCAGTGAATGGGAGGGGACGAACACAGATACGCAGTATTTT. It translates to CASSEWEGTNTDTQYF. Using reference TRBV25-1 and TRBJ2-3 for the parts outside the CDR3, the full variable domain is EADIYQTPRYLVIGTGKKITLECSQTMGHDKMYWYQQDPGMELHLIHYSYGVNSTEKGDLSSESTVSRIRTEHFPLTLESARPSHTSQYLCASSEWEGTNTDTQYFGPGTRLTVL.

A note on this clonotype: A much larger clone differs from this one at a single base, so this may be a read error. V usage is TRBV13 and J usage is TRBJ2-7; no reliable D call. Germline lookup yields CDR1 PRHDT and CDR2 FYEKMQ (reference sequence). The CDR3 runs 14 residues. The CDR3 region has the DNA TGTGCCAGCAGTGGCGACAAGAGCTCCTACGAGCGGTACTTC. Translated, it gives CASSGDKSSYERYF.

This clonotype occurred many times. The V gene is TRBV24-1, the J gene TRBJ2-2; D is ambiguous. V lost 1 base, J lost 13 bases, and 18 bases lay in between. This CDR3 is 15 amino acids long. Per the germline V gene, CDR1 is KGHDR and CDR2 is SFDVKD. CDR3 amino acids: CATSDFSRSGVGLFF. The DNA of the CDR3 is TGTGCCACCAGTGATTTCAGCCGCAGTGGTGTAGGGCTGTTTTTT.

The sample holds a few counts of this clonotype. The rearrangement uses TRBV11-2 and TRBJ2-5; 10 nucleotides match TRBD1. V lost 5 bases and J lost 7; bases outside the gene matches: 13. CDR3 length: 16 amino acids. Per germline, CDR1 SGHAT and CDR2 FQNNGV. The DNA of the CDR3 is TGTGCCAGCAGCCCCATAATCGGACAGGGGGGTGGGACCCAGTACTTC. This codes for CASSPIIGQGGGTQYF. The full variable domain, rest sourced from reference TRBV11-2 and TRBJ2-5, is EAGVAQSPRYKIIEKRQSVAFWCNPISGHATLYWYQQILGQGPKLLIQFQNNGVVDDSQLPKDRFSAERLKGVDSTLKIQPAKLEDSAVYLCASSPIIGQGGGTQYFGPGTRLLVL.

This clonotype was detected many times. The CDR3 sequence: CATSLQGWDEQFF. For the CDR3, the DNA is TGTGCCACCAGTCTACAGGGGTGGGATGAGCAGTTCTTC. This chain connects TRBV24-1 to TRBJ2-1; 7 nucleotides line up with TRBD1. V was pared by 6 bases and J by 8 bases, with 6 bases of the junction left unmatched. There are 13 residues in the CDR3. Germline V lookup: CDR1 KGHDR, CDR2 SFDVKD.

In its sample, this clonotype was seen many times. The rearrangement joins TRBV5-1 to TRBJ1-1, with TRBD1 as a possible D gene (5 bases). This CDR3 has 14 residues. Germline V gives CDR1 SGHRS, CDR2 YFSETQ. V was clipped by 0 bases and J by 0 bases, with 6 bases between them. The DNA of the CDR3 is TGCGCCAGCAGCTTGGAGGGGCTGAACACTGAAGCTTTCTTT. Its protein product is CASSLEGLNTEAFF.

This clonotype was seen at least ten times. J is TRBJ2-7 and V is TRBV10-3; 9 bases are shared with TRBD2. The ends lost 2 bases at V and 2 bases at J; junction bases unmatched: 7. The CDR3 is 16 residues long. Germline assignment: CDR1 ENHRY and CDR2 SYGVKD. CDR3: CAISEVRASGAYEQYF. The CDR3, as DNA: TGTGCCATCAGTGAGGTCAGGGCTAGCGGGGCCTACGAGCAGTACTTC.